This TCR beta chain was observed in a study of T cell responses to AZD1222 COVID-19 vaccine. The study's findings and limits: All repertoire sampling was performed exclusively after the peak T cell response.

Data came from immunoSEQ multiplex PCR; TCRdb stores just in-frame clones and leaves some out. The top ten clones hold 24% of a sample with around 77,000 clones, about nine tenths of them seen once. Remarks on this clone: What it binds is unknown. Other DNA sequences within the sample encode an identical CDR3.

The material was peripheral blood, obtained on day 0 of AZD1222 vaccination. This TCR was sampled from an adult in good health.

The CDR3 loop is CASSVAPNTEAFF. In DNA, the CDR3 is TGTGCCAGCAGCGTAGCCCCGAACACTGAAGCTTTCTTT. The chain employs TRBV9 and TRBJ1-1; no clear D gene. CDR1 and CDR2 from the germline V gene are SGDLS and YYNGEE. The CDR3 totals 13 residues. Trimming shortened V by 0 bases and J by 1 base, and 4 bases separated the two germline ends.